This entry lists 6 T cell receptor beta chains sequenced from one sample in a study of CD8+CD57+ T cells in acquired aplastic anemia. Genomic DNA, the template, was used for profiling of the TCR beta VDJ and CDR3. TCRdb processed the reads anew with MiXCR; each CDR3 protein has one entry. The repertoire includes fewer than 200,000 distinct CDR3 sequences, around 50% of them detected once, and over 10% sits in the top ten. The sequenced patients had an expansion of CD8+CD57+ cells seen by flow cytometry. Sequencing used sorted CD4+, CD8+, or CD8+CD57+ T cells (not recorded which) from PBMCs. Receptors were obtained from a human donor with aplastic anemia.

The table lists this clonotype with a few counts. Written as DNA, the CDR3 is TGCGCCAGCAGCTCTTGCAGGGGAACCGTCCTCTCTGGAAACACCATATATTTT. This sequence encodes CASSSCRGTVLSGNTIYF. The V call is TRBV5-1, the J call TRBJ1-3; D is perhaps TRBD1 (6 bases). Germline V gene data show CDR1 as SGHRS and CDR2 as YFSETQ. V lost 3 bases and J lost 0, with 19 bases in between. CDR3 length equals 18 residues. Based on the CDR3 plus reference TRBV5-1 and TRBJ1-3, the full variable domain is KAGVTQTPRYLIKTRGQQVTLSCSPISGHRSVSWYQQTPGQGLQFLFEYFSETQRNKGNFPGRFSGRQFSNSRSEMNVSTLELGDSALYLCASSSCRGTVLSGNTIYFGEGSWLTVV.

There are many counts of this clonotype. The chain employs TRBV29-1 and TRBJ2-2, with 10 bases identical to TRBD1. Germline loops: CDR1 SQVTM, CDR2 ANQGSEA. V shed 6 bases, J shed 0 bases, and the junction held 4 bases outside the gene matches. CDR3 length equals 15 residues. The CDR3 reads CSVRGQGANTGELFF. The CDR3 DNA is TGCAGCGTGCGCGGACAGGGGGCGAACACCGGGGAGCTGTTTTTT.

The chain employs TRBV6-1 and TRBJ2-6, with D perhaps matching TRBD1 (6 bases). Germline values: CDR1 MNHNS, CDR2 SASEGT. Trimming cost V 2 bases and J 2 bases, with 19 bases left between them. The length of the CDR3 is 19 residues. CDR3 region: CASSERRQGSTTGANVLTF. DNA of the CDR3: TGTGCCAGCAGTGAACGCCGGCAGGGGTCTACGACTGGGGCCAACGTCCTGACTTTC.

The chain recombines TRBV15 with TRBJ2-1, with 10 bases matching TRBD2. J was trimmed by 9 bases and V by 0 bases; bases with no gene match: 11. CDR1 and CDR2 from the germline V gene are LNHNV and YYDKDF (reference sequence). The CDR3 has 17 residues. The CDR3, as DNA: TGTGCCACCAGCAGAGATCGTGCTAGCGGGAGTCGGCCTGAGCAGTTCTTC. This codes for CATSRDRASGSRPEQFF.

This clonotype was recorded a few times. The genes are TRBV7-9 and TRBJ1-6; tentative D call: TRBD1 (6 bases). The CDR3 loop spans 14 amino acids. Germline CDR1 SEHNR, CDR2 FQNEAQ (reference sequence). The V end was cut by 4 bases, the J end by 9 bases, with 13 bases between. The CDR3 sequence: CASSSQGQSSPLHF. For the CDR3, the DNA is TGTGCCAGCAGCTCTCAGGGGCAGAGTTCACCCCTCCACTTT.

In DNA, the CDR3 is TGTGCCAGTAGTATGGAGGTGTCTCGGGGCACCATATATTTT. Translating gives CASSMEVSRGTIYF. The chain joins TRBV19 to TRBJ1-3, with no clear D. V dropped 3 bases and J dropped 9 bases, with 15 bases sitting between them. The CDR3 has 14 residues. CDR1 and CDR2 from the germline V gene are LNHDA and SQIVND (reference sequence).